This T cell receptor (beta chain) was recovered during a study of shared clonotypes between healthy human individuals. Study at large: Those who served as donors were a couple of women and a few men between the ages of 18 and 49.

The protocol was immunoSEQ multiplex PCR, while the TCRdb copy is restricted to in-frame clones and leaves out a portion. The data contain about 680,000 clones, about 90% of them singletons. The trim removed 4 bases at V and 6 bases at J, leaving 9 bases unmatched. CDR3 length: 16 amino acids. In germline, CDR1 is SGDLS, CDR2 YYNGEE. Naive CD8 cells lacked CD45RO and underwent positive selection for CCR7, leaving out terminally differentiated effector memory CD45RA+ cells. Source material: naive CD8+ T cells sorted from blood. The chain combines TRBV9 with TRBJ2-3; 12 nucleotides match TRBD2. This sequence was found in a man between 25 and 39 years old in good health. The CDR3 nucleotides are TGTGCCAGCAGCTCCTCGACTAGCGGGAGTCCTGATACGCAGTATTTT. This encodes CASSSSTSGSPDTQYF. The full variable domain, rest sourced from reference TRBV9 and TRBJ2-3, is DSGVTQTPKHLITATGQRVTLRCSPRSGDLSVYWYQQSLDQGLQFLIQYYNGEERAKGNILERFSAQQFPDLHSELNLSSLELGDSALYFCASSSSTSGSPDTQYFGPGTRLTVL.